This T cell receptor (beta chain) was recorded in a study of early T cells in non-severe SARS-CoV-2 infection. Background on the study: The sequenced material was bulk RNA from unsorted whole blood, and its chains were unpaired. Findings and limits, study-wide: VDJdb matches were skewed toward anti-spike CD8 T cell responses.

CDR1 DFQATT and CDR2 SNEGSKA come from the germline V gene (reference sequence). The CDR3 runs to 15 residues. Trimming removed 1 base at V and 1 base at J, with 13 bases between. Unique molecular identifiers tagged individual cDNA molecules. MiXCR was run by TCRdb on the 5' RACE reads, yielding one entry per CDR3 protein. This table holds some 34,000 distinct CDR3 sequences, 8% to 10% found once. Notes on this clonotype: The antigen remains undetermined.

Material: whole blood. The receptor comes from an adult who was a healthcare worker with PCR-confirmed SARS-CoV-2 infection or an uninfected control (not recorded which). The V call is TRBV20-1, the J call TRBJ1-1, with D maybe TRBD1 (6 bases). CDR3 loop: CSARVAATGNTEAFF. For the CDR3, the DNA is TGCAGTGCTAGAGTCGCCGCGACAGGGAACACTGAAGCTTTCTTT.